The clone carrying this T cell receptor beta chain was counted ten times or more. Its specificity is not known. These data belong to a study of neurological immune-mediated disorders. The authors produced cDNA by 5'RACE using 10-nucleotide random UMIs. TCRdb re-called the 5' RACE reads through MiXCR, storing one row per CDR3 protein. The sample contains nearly 45,000 distinct CDR3 sequences, roughly 21% of which appear only once. Findings of the study overall: HTLV-1-associated myelopathy showed the most TCR clonal expansion; multiple sclerosis the least, below healthy controls.

Trimming shortened V by 2 bases and J by 6 bases, and 19 bases separated the two germline ends. Germline V gene sequence: CDR1 SGHTA, CDR2 FQGNSA. CDR3 length: 17 amino acids. Noted time point: technical triplicate 3. This TCR was sampled from a man aged 55 to 70 with HTLV-1-associated myelopathy (HAM/TSP). Sequenced: PBMCs. J is TRBJ2-2 and V is TRBV7-2; D gene unclear. As DNA, the CDR3 is TGTGCCAGCAGCTTAAACCCTTTTGGTCAGGTCGCCGGGGAGCTGTTTTTT. Its protein product is CASSLNPFGQVAGELFF.